This T cell receptor beta chain was observed in a study of blood T cell repertoires in COVID-19. Study in general: Samples of COVID-19 (acute and convalescent) were obtained from the United States, Italy and Spain.

Only in-frame clones appear in the TCRdb table, and some are missing; sequencing was by immunoSEQ multiplex PCR. The data show about 270,000 clones, about nine tenths seen once. V gave up 0 bases and J gave up 5 bases, with 22 bases separating them. CDR3 size: 18 residues. Germline-derived CDR1 and CDR2 are KGHSH and LQKENI. The chain links TRBV18 to TRBJ1-1; possibly TRBD1 for D (6 bases). The specimen was peripheral blood. The receptor was derived from a man aged 40-55 years with active or convalescent COVID-19. CDR3 sequence: CASSPPSDSGGAQTEAFF. Written as DNA, the CDR3 is TGTGCCAGCTCACCACCGTCGGATTCGGGGGGCGCGCAGACTGAAGCTTTCTTT.